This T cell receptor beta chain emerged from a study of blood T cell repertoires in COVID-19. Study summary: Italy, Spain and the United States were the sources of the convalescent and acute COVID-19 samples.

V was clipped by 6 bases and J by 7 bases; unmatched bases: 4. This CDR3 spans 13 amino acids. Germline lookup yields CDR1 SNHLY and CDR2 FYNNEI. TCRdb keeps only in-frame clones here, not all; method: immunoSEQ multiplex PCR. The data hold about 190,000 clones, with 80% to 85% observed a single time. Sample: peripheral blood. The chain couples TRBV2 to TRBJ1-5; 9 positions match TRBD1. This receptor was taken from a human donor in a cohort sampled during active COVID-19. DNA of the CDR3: TGTGCCAGCAGCCTGGACAGGGGCCAGCCCCAGCATTTT. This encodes CASSLDRGQPQHF.